Listed below are T cell receptor beta chains from one sample, sequenced in a study of blood T cell repertoires in COVID-19. The assay was immunoSEQ multiplex PCR, and TCRdb's table has in-frame clones only and misses some. The data hold about 46,000 clones, with more than 70% observed a single time. The sequenced sample was peripheral blood. The receptors shown here come from a middle-aged man with active COVID-19. CDR3s leave out the opening cysteine and the closing phenylalanine or tryptophan. Fields, in order: J gene, V gene, CDR3 protein.

j_call: TRBJ1-5
v_call: TRBV24-1
cdr3_aa: ATGDRENQPQH

j_call: TRBJ2-3
v_call: TRBV6-6
cdr3_aa: ASSYSRGLTDTQY

j_call: TRBJ2-3
v_call: TRBV3-1/TRBV3-2
cdr3_aa: ASSLGGGTDTQY

j_call: TRBJ2-1
v_call: TRBV7-2
cdr3_aa: ASSPTSGGTLDNEQF

j_call: TRBJ2-7
v_call: TRBV5-5
cdr3_aa: ASSPRDGRGGEQY

j_call: TRBJ2-3
v_call: TRBV6-5
cdr3_aa: ASAKGRGTDTQY

j_call: TRBJ2-1
v_call: TRBV11-1
cdr3_aa: ASSFQGLAGAEWF

j_call: TRBJ2-7
v_call: TRBV28
cdr3_aa: ASSSGYEQY

j_call: TRBJ2-3
v_call: TRBV5-4
cdr3_aa: ASSKDTATDTQY

j_call: TRBJ2-7
v_call: TRBV2
cdr3_aa: ASHTGTGGYEQY

j_call: TRBJ1-6
v_call: TRBV21-1
cdr3_aa: ASSKGRGLPNSPLH

j_call: TRBJ2-1
v_call: TRBV7-3
cdr3_aa: ASSFELAGDNEQF

j_call: TRBJ2-3
v_call: TRBV6-6
cdr3_aa: ASRQAGGPSDTQY

j_call: TRBJ2-2
v_call: TRBV19
cdr3_aa: ASTSLAGGPTGELF

j_call: TRBJ2-1
v_call: TRBV19
cdr3_aa: ASSGGPLSYNEQF

j_call: TRBJ2-7
v_call: TRBV7-9
cdr3_aa: ASSPDRLYEQY

j_call: TRBJ2-7
v_call: TRBV7-8
cdr3_aa: ASSFRLAGGRISYEQY

j_call: TRBJ2-2
v_call: TRBV30
cdr3_aa: AWRTGGLANTGELF

j_call: TRBJ2-5
v_call: TRBV7-9
cdr3_aa: ASSPGIAAYQETQY

j_call: TRBJ2-1
v_call: TRBV11-3
cdr3_aa: ASSIRGTGGNEQF

j_call: TRBJ2-3
v_call: TRBV24-1
cdr3_aa: ATSGLGQGPSGRTSTDTQY

j_call: TRBJ2-2
v_call: TRBV3-1/TRBV3-2
cdr3_aa: ASSQATGTGELF

j_call: TRBJ2-3
v_call: TRBV6-6
cdr3_aa: ASSLGQGDLFSTDTQY

j_call: TRBJ2-4
v_call: TRBV10-1
cdr3_aa: ASSLPPPLAKNIQY

j_call: TRBJ1-5
v_call: TRBV7-2
cdr3_aa: ASSLGGGQPQH

j_call: TRBJ2-3
v_call: TRBV11-2
cdr3_aa: ASSLDLEAGGDTQY

j_call: TRBJ2-1
v_call: TRBV11-2
cdr3_aa: ASSLGFMGLGGEQF

j_call: TRBJ2-3
v_call: TRBV6-6
cdr3_aa: ASSRWATGLAGLTDTQY

j_call: TRBJ2-1
v_call: TRBV27
cdr3_aa: ASRVSGRENNEQF

j_call: TRBJ1-2
v_call: TRBV6-1
cdr3_aa: ASSEDRGMGYT

j_call: TRBJ1-6
v_call: TRBV28
cdr3_aa: ASNQGTFSPLH

j_call: TRBJ1-2
v_call: TRBV5-4
cdr3_aa: ASSLEAGNYGYT

j_call: TRBJ2-7
v_call: TRBV10-2
cdr3_aa: ASSELKPSGANEQY

j_call: TRBJ2-4
v_call: TRBV6-2/TRBV6-3
cdr3_aa: ASSPAEFVFSLAGGRPKNIQY

j_call: TRBJ1-6
v_call: TRBV19
cdr3_aa: ATGDRGIGSPLH

j_call: TRBJ1-4
v_call: TRBV10-3
cdr3_aa: AIGRQGTTNEKLF

j_call: TRBJ1-3
v_call: TRBV19
cdr3_aa: ASATGYTGNTIY

j_call: TRBJ2-2
v_call: TRBV7-2
cdr3_aa: ASSLSGQGLTGELF

j_call: TRBJ1-4
v_call: TRBV19
cdr3_aa: ASSIWAVGTTNEKLF

j_call: TRBJ2-7
v_call: TRBV30
cdr3_aa: AWGPSRGEQY

j_call: TRBJ2-3
v_call: TRBV11-2
cdr3_aa: ASSSKVGLSTDTQY

j_call: TRBJ1-5
v_call: TRBV7-3
cdr3_aa: ASSIRTQGTSSNQPQH

j_call: TRBJ2-7
v_call: TRBV6-6
cdr3_aa: ASSTGAYEQY

j_call: TRBJ1-3
v_call: TRBV19
cdr3_aa: ASSHPTLTLSGNTIY

j_call: TRBJ2-1
v_call: TRBV7-9
cdr3_aa: ASSLARATTDEQF

j_call: TRBJ2-4
v_call: TRBV6-5
cdr3_aa: ASSSDTAKNIQY

j_call: TRBJ2-3
v_call: TRBV27
cdr3_aa: ASSLRRGDTQY

j_call: TRBJ2-7
v_call: TRBV7-9
cdr3_aa: ASSTRDSLYEQY

j_call: TRBJ2-3
v_call: TRBV28
cdr3_aa: ASSQLDTQY

j_call: TRBJ2-1
v_call: TRBV6-4
cdr3_aa: ASSDSSGANNEQF

j_call: TRBJ1-1
v_call: TRBV24-1
cdr3_aa: ATSVRGLNTEAF

j_call: TRBJ2-4
v_call: TRBV4-2
cdr3_aa: ASSQEVGGGNIQY

j_call: TRBJ2-2
v_call: TRBV5-5
cdr3_aa: ASIRSGGANTGELF

j_call: TRBJ2-1
v_call: TRBV7-8
cdr3_aa: ATKAGLAAIEQF

j_call: TRBJ2-5
v_call: TRBV5-8
cdr3_aa: ASSPPWDYQETQY

j_call: TRBJ1-3
v_call: TRBV5-5
cdr3_aa: ASSSDRVGRNTIY

j_call: TRBJ2-5
v_call: TRBV9
cdr3_aa: ASSPLTGGRETQY

j_call: TRBJ2-3
v_call: TRBV5-1
cdr3_aa: ASSLTVQAGTDTQY

j_call: TRBJ2-1
v_call: TRBV3-1/TRBV3-2
cdr3_aa: ASSQGNRGAGGPDNEQF

j_call: TRBJ2-5
v_call: TRBV18
cdr3_aa: ASSPPIRETQY